A single count supports the clone carrying this T cell receptor (beta chain). Its matching antigen is unknown. The CDR3 length is 13 residues. CDR1 is SGHTA and CDR2 is FQGNSA in the germline V gene. V dropped 5 bases and J dropped 7 bases, with 14 bases sitting between them. The sample comes from a study of CD8 T cells in Susac syndrome. About the research overall: There were about six sequenced Susac syndrome patients with active disease and roughly 8 in remission.

Random hexamers were used to reverse transcribe an amount of roughly 0.45 to 1 ug RNA. An immunoSEQ multiplex PCR generated amplified TCR beta CDR3 products spanning 54 Vbeta and 13 Jbeta. TCRdb re-derived calls from the immunoSEQ multiplex PCR reads in MiXCR, one entry per CDR3 protein. Seen here are about 120,000 distinct CDR3 sequences, just over 95% observed once, and the top ten hold 0.11% to 0.15%. The CD8+ and CD4+ T cells were negatively isolated, with the TEMRA cells enriched by FACS. Study conclusions and caveats: The CD4+ T cell repertoires in Susac syndrome were not clonally expanded.

This clonotype was sampled from a human donor with Susac syndrome. Input material: CD4+ T cells from PBMCs. V and J are TRBV7-2 and TRBJ1-2; D perhaps matches TRBD1 (5 bases). In DNA form, the CDR3 reads TGTGCCAGCAGCGTCGTGGGGGATCGTGGCTACACCTTC. It encodes CASSVVGDRGYTF.